Listed below are T cell receptor beta chains from one sample, sequenced in a study of long-term antiretroviral therapy in people with HIV. Clones were sequenced by immunoSEQ multiplex PCR, and TCRdb holds only the in-frame ones, with some missing. The sample records 10,000 to 15,000 clones, around 77% being singletons. The material was unsorted PBMCs, obtained 1.3 years after starting antiretroviral therapy. These TCRs come from a woman in her late teens or twenties with HIV. Both conserved end residues are part of each CDR3.

v_call: TRBV6-6; j_call: TRBJ2-7; cdr3_aa: CASSYKDTTYEQYF
v_call: TRBV2; j_call: TRBJ2-1; cdr3_aa: CASSYSNPDNEQFF
v_call: TRBV5-1; j_call: TRBJ1-4; cdr3_aa: CASSLEGLTNEKLFF
v_call: TRBV5-1; j_call: TRBJ1-3; cdr3_aa: CASSLVGTGNFGNTIYF
v_call: TRBV27; j_call: TRBJ2-4; cdr3_aa: CASSYSGRRIQYF
v_call: TRBV5-6; j_call: TRBJ2-7; cdr3_aa: CASSLGQGAWEQYF
v_call: TRBV19; j_call: TRBJ2-1; cdr3_aa: CASSEGLASPYNEQFF
v_call: TRBV4-1; j_call: TRBJ1-1; cdr3_aa: CASSPGTGYRTEAFF
v_call: TRBV15; j_call: TRBJ2-7; cdr3_aa: CATSFTQGHRPYEQYF
v_call: TRBV6-6; j_call: TRBJ1-5; cdr3_aa: CASNRGRGRNQPQHF
v_call: TRBV5-4; j_call: TRBJ1-1; cdr3_aa: CASNLGTENTEAFF
v_call: TRBV5-6; j_call: TRBJ1-5; cdr3_aa: CASSLGQIPNQPQHF
v_call: TRBV2; j_call: TRBJ1-2; cdr3_aa: CASIDYTF
v_call: TRBV5-1; j_call: TRBJ2-3; cdr3_aa: CASSFQVRTDTQYF
v_call: TRBV7-3; j_call: TRBJ1-1; cdr3_aa: CASSLTPRGTEAFF
v_call: TRBV10-3; j_call: TRBJ1-4; cdr3_aa: CAISEEPNEKLFF
v_call: TRBV2; j_call: TRBJ1-3; cdr3_aa: CASSDNSLGNTIYF
v_call: TRBV7-2; j_call: TRBJ1-6; cdr3_aa: CASSALAPTGVNSPLHF
v_call: TRBV27; j_call: TRBJ1-1; cdr3_aa: CASSLWTGAEAFF
v_call: TRBV27; j_call: TRBJ1-1; cdr3_aa: CASSLGGLNTEAFF
v_call: TRBV7-9; j_call: TRBJ2-2; cdr3_aa: CASSLTGELFF
v_call: TRBV19; j_call: TRBJ2-7; cdr3_aa: CASSRTPLQTNEQYF
v_call: TRBV28; j_call: TRBJ2-5; cdr3_aa: CASSPTGETQYF
v_call: TRBV29-1; j_call: TRBJ1-2; cdr3_aa: CSVGTDNYGYTF
v_call: TRBV9; j_call: TRBJ2-2; cdr3_aa: CASSGGTPNTGELFF
v_call: TRBV12-5; j_call: TRBJ2-7; cdr3_aa: CASGLAHTSGGAYEQYF